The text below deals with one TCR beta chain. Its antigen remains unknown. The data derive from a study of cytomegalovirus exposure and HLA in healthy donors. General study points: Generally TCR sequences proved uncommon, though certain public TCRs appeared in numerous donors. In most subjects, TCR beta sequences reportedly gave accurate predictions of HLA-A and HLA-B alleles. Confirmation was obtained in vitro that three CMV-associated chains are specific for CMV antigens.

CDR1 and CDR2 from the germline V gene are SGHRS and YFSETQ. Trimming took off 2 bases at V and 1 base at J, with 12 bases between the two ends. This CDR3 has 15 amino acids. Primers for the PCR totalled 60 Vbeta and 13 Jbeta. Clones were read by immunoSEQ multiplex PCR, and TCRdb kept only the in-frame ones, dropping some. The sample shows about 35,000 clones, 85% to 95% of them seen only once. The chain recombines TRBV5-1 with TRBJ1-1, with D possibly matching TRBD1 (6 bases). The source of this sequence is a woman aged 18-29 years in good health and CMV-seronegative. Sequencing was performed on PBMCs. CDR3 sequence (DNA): TGCGCCAGCAGCTTCAGGGGAGAGGCGAACACTGAAGCTTTCTTT. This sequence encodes CASSFRGEANTEAFF.